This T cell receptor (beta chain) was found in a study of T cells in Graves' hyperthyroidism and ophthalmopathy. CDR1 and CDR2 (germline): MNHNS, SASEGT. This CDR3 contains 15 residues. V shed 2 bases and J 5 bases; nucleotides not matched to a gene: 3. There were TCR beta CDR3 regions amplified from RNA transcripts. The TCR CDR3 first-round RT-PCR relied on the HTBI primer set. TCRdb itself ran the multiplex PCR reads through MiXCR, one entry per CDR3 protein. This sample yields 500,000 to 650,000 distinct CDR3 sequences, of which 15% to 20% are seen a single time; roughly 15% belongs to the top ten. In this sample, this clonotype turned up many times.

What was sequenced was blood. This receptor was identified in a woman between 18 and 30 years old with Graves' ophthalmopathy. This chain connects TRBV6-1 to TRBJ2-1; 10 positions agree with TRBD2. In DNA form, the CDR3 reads TGTGCCAGCAGTGAATCAGCGGGGGGGAACAATGAGCAGTTCTTC. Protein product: CASSESAGGNNEQFF.